This entry lists 26 T cell receptor beta chains sequenced from one sample in a study of T cells generated in artificial thymic organoids. TCRalpha and TCRbeta libraries were amplified separately by semi-nested PCR with TRAC or TRBC reverse primers. A single record per CDR3 protein comes from TCRdb applying MiXCR to the 5' RACE reads. The sample includes some 5,000 distinct CDR3 sequences, over 30% seen only once; the top ten take about 2.4%. Material for sequencing was naive CD8+ T cells from blood. Subset of the sample: CD3+TCRalphabeta+CD8SP T cells; for blood, CD45RO-CCR7+ naive CD8+ T cells. These receptors all stem from a human donor who gave cord blood stem cells for thymic organoid culture, a cardiac surgery patient who gave postnatal thymus, or a blood donor (not recorded which).

This clonotype was seen a handful of times. CDR3: CASTTTGHQGNQPQHF. CDR3 bases: TGTGCCAGTACAACCACGGGGCACCAAGGGAATCAGCCCCAGCATTTT. The V call is TRBV19, the J call TRBJ1-5; TRBD1 is a possible D gene (5 bases). The ends were cut back, 7 bases at V and 4 bases at J, with 20 bases in the middle. From germline, CDR1 is LNHDA and CDR2 SQIVND (reference sequence). The CDR3 length is 16 residues.

A note on this clonotype: The final CDR3 position lacks the conserved phenylalanine or tryptophan, pointing to a likely read error. The V and J genes are TRBV27 and TRBJ2-7; 9 nucleotides match TRBD2. Per germline, CDR1 MNHEY and CDR2 SMNVEV (reference sequence). V lost 4 bases and J lost 3; bases outside the gene matches: 4. This CDR3 has 14 amino acids. For the CDR3, the DNA is TGTGCCAGCAGTTCGGGGACTAGCTTCTACGAGCAGTACCTC. Translated, it gives CASSSGTSFYEQYL.

V usage is TRBV29-1 and J usage is TRBJ2-5; 9 nucleotides line up with TRBD1. The germline V gene encodes CDR1 SQVTM and CDR2 ANQGSEA. The CDR3 has 19 amino acids. With V trimmed by 4 bases and J by 7 bases, 25 bases remained unmatched. The CDR3 loop reads CSVGRVLTGTGSVGVTQYF. The CDR3 DNA is TGCAGCGTTGGGAGAGTTCTTACCGGGACAGGGTCTGTTGGGGTGACCCAGTACTTC.

CDR3 nucleotide sequence: TGCGCCAGCAGCCCGCCAGCGGGGGGGCGCGCCGGGGAGCTGTTTTTT. This codes for CASSPPAGGRAGELFF. The V call is TRBV4-3, the J call TRBJ2-2; 10 positions agree with TRBD2. The ends lost 4 bases at V and 6 bases at J; junction bases unmatched: 8. This CDR3 spans 16 amino acids. Germline lookup yields CDR1 LGHNA and CDR2 YSLEER.

The V call is TRBV5-1, the J call TRBJ2-5; TRBD1 might be the D (5 bases). Germline V gives CDR1 SGHRS, CDR2 YFSETQ. Trimming removed 5 bases from V and 0 bases from J, with 8 bases in between. The CDR3 consists of 13 residues. CDR3 bases: TGCGCCAGCAGGACAGAAAACCAAGAGACCCAGTACTTC. Translated, it gives CASRTENQETQYF.

This clonotype was counted a few times. The gene calls are TRBV9 and TRBJ2-7; D is perhaps TRBD1 (6 bases). CDR3 length: 13 residues. The V end lost 4 bases, the J end lost 4 bases, and 12 bases lay between the germline ends. Looked up from germline, CDR1 is SGDLS and CDR2 is YYNGEE. The CDR3 loop reads CASSPRQEYEQYF. The CDR3 bases are TGTGCCAGCAGCCCCCGACAGGAGTACGAGCAGTACTTC.

The rearrangement links TRBV29-1 to TRBJ2-3; 7 nucleotides agree with TRBD2. Germline assignment: CDR1 SQVTM and CDR2 ANQGSEA. This CDR3 contains 15 residues. V was pared by 3 bases and J by 1 base, with 7 bases of the junction left unmatched. The CDR3 reads CSVEASGKRTDTQYF. Here the CDR3 DNA reads TGCAGCGTTGAGGCTAGCGGCAAACGCACAGATACGCAGTATTTT.

In regard to this clonotype: Being one base from a much bigger clone, this may be a read error. The V and J genes are TRBV20-1 and TRBJ2-2, with D perhaps being TRBD1 or TRBD2 (5 bases each). CDR3 length: 16 residues. The V gene's germline CDR1 is DFQATT and CDR2 SNEGSKA (reference sequence). V lost 0 bases to trimming and J lost 4 bases, with 15 bases between them. The CDR3 coding sequence is TGCAGTGCTAGAGATCCTCGAGGGGATAGCACCGGGGAGCTGTTTTTT. Translation gives CSARDPRGDSTGELFF.

V is TRBV20-1 and J is TRBJ2-7; 8 positions match TRBD2. V lost 1 base, J lost 11 bases, and 10 bases stayed unmatched. Germline CDR1 is DFQATT and CDR2 is SNEGSKA (reference sequence). This CDR3 spans 13 amino acids. The CDR3 DNA follows: TGCAGTGCTAGAGGCCAGCGGGAGTTTGGGGAGTACTTC. This translates into CSARGQREFGEYF.

This clonotype has just a few counts. The chain links TRBV4-1 to TRBJ2-1; 12 positions match TRBD2. V lost 0 bases and J lost 2; bases outside the gene matches: 8. Germline values: CDR1 MGHRA, CDR2 YSYEKL. The CDR3 has 19 amino acids. This CDR3 reads CASSQEGASGGATYNEQFF. CDR3 DNA sequence: TGCGCCAGCAGCCAAGAAGGGGCTAGCGGGGGGGCCACCTACAATGAGCAGTTCTTC.

This clonotype is classed as medium-sized. This chain joins TRBV4-1 and TRBJ2-7; 7 nucleotides agree with TRBD1. Germline-derived CDR1 and CDR2 are MGHRA and YSYEKL. CDR3 length equals 16 residues. V trimming: 1 base; J trimming: 2 bases; junction bases outside the gene matches: 8. DNA for the CDR3: TGCGCCAGCAGCCAAGTCAACCGGGACAGTACCTACGAGCAGTACTTC. Translating it yields CASSQVNRDSTYEQYF.

This chain connects TRBV18 to TRBJ2-7; TRBD2 might be the D (5 bases). The germline V gene encodes CDR1 KGHSH and CDR2 LQKENI. The CDR3 runs 13 residues. V dropped 2 bases and J dropped 5 bases, with 10 bases sitting between them. Written as DNA, the CDR3 is TGTGCCAGCTCACCATGGGTCGGGGACGAGCAGTACTTC. The encoded protein is CASSPWVGDEQYF.

In its sample, this clonotype is medium-sized. The rearrangement links TRBV11-3 to TRBJ2-3; D gene ambiguous. V was trimmed by 3 bases and J by 2 bases, leaving 6 bases between them. Germline V CDR1 and CDR2: SGHNT, YENEEA. The CDR3 extends over 13 amino acids. CDR3 protein: CASSFGDTDTQYF. DNA of the CDR3: TGTGCCAGCAGCTTCGGAGACACAGATACGCAGTATTTT. Full variable domain (rest looked up from reference TRBV11-3 and TRBJ2-3): EAGVVQSPRYKIIEKKQPVAFWCNPISGHNTLYWYLQNLGQGPELLIRYENEEAVDDSQLPKDRFSAERLKGVDSTLKIQPAELGDSAVYLCASSFGDTDTQYFGPGTRLTVL.

V is TRBV7-9 and J is TRBJ2-7; 8 bases match TRBD1. This CDR3 comprises 14 residues. V gave up 6 bases and J gave up 2 bases; unmatched junction bases: 6. In germline, CDR1 is SEHNR, CDR2 FQNEAQ (reference sequence). This chain's CDR3 is CASRASDRAYEQYF. The CDR3 bases are TGTGCCAGCAGAGCGTCGGACAGGGCCTACGAGCAGTACTTC. The complete variable domain, with remaining parts taken from reference TRBV7-9 and TRBJ2-7, reads DTGVSQNPRHKITKRGQNVTFRCDPISEHNRLYWYRQTLGQGPEFLTYFQNEAQLEKSRLLSDRFSAERPKGSFSTLEIQRTEQGDSAMYLCASRASDRAYEQYFGPGTRLTVT.

As for this clonotype: The junction departs from germline at one end; a sequencing error may be responsible. V and J are TRBV11-2 and TRBJ2-1, with D possibly TRBD1 on 6 matching bases. This CDR3 spans 19 amino acids. Germline V gene data show CDR1 as SGHAT and CDR2 as FQNNGV. The CDR3 sequence is CASSLYGQGWSYSHNEQFF. The CDR3 nucleotides are TGTGCCAGCAGCTTATATGGGCAGGGGTGGTCCTACTCCCACAATGAGCAGTTCTTC.

On this clonotype itself: A much larger clone differs by one base, so this may be a read error. The V and J genes are TRBV12-3 or TRBV12-4 and TRBJ1-1, with unresolved D. The CDR3 runs 14 residues. The V end was cut by 3 bases, the J end by 1 base, with 9 bases between. The CDR3 region is CASSFPLANTEAFF. The CDR3 bases are TGTGCCAGCAGTTTTCCTCTCGCGAACACTGAAGCTTTCTTT.

The rearrangement links TRBV20-1 to TRBJ2-7, with D unclear. This CDR3 has 14 residues. V was shortened by 3 bases and J by 4 bases, with 16 bases between the two germline ends. In germline, CDR1 is DFQATT, CDR2 SNEGSKA (reference sequence). CDR3 amino acids: CSASVPRFGYEQYF. As DNA, the CDR3 is TGCAGTGCTAGCGTCCCCCGCTTCGGTTACGAGCAGTACTTC.

This clonotype is categorized as medium-sized. The gene calls are TRBV2 and TRBJ1-4, with D unresolved. The CDR3 spans 15 residues. Germline CDR1 and CDR2: SNHLY and FYNNEI. Trimming cost V 3 bases and J 14 bases, with 22 bases left between them. The CDR3 spells CASSEVDVAAWWLFF. CDR3 in DNA: TGTGCCAGCAGTGAGGTGGACGTAGCAGCATGGTGGCTGTTTTTT.

V gene TRBV27 combines with J gene TRBJ2-5, with 15 positions matching TRBD2. The CDR3 length is 16 residues. Germline V CDR1 and CDR2: MNHEY, SMNVEV (reference sequence). Unmatched junction bases numbered 6, after V lost 5 bases and J lost 5 bases. As DNA, the CDR3 is TGTGCCAGCAGTCTCGGGACTAGCGGGGGGTTGGAGACCCAGTACTTC. It codes for CASSLGTSGGLETQYF.

The chain carries TRBV2 and TRBJ2-1, with 9 bases fitting TRBD1. CDR3 size: 14 residues. The ends lost 8 bases at V and 4 bases at J; junction bases unmatched: 6. The germline V gene has CDR1 SNHLY and CDR2 FYNNEI. The CDR3 DNA is TGTGCCAGCGACCGGGACAGGGAGTACAATGAGCAGTTCTTC. It yields the protein CASDRDREYNEQFF. Full variable domain (remainder filled in from reference TRBV2 and TRBJ2-1): EPEVTQTPSHQVTQMGQEVILRCVPISNHLYFYWYRQILGQKVEFLVSFYNNEISEKSEIFDDQFSVERPDGSNFTLKIRSTKLEDSAMYFCASDRDREYNEQFFGPGTRLTVL.

The V and J genes are TRBV5-6 and TRBJ2-7, with D possibly TRBD2 on 5 matching bases. Germline lookup yields CDR1 SGHDT and CDR2 YYEEEE. Trimming took off 2 bases at V and 0 bases at J, with 15 bases between the two ends. The CDR3 runs 16 residues. DNA for the CDR3: TGTGCCAGCAGCTTCCAGCCCGGGAAGGGCTCCTACGAGCAGTACTTC. Translating it yields CASSFQPGKGSYEQYF.

This clonotype was recorded a few times. V usage is TRBV7-8 and J usage is TRBJ2-3; D tentatively fits TRBD1 or TRBD2 (5 bases each). The V end lost 0 bases, the J end lost 4 bases, and 11 bases lay between the germline ends. The CDR3 is made up of 15 amino acids. Germline V CDR1 and CDR2: SGHVS, FQNEAQ. This CDR3 is CASSLAAGTPDTQYF. CDR3 nucleotides: TGTGCCAGCAGCTTAGCGGCAGGGACCCCAGATACGCAGTATTTT. The full variable domain, rest sourced from reference TRBV7-8 and TRBJ2-3, is GAGVSQSPRYKVAKRGQDVALRCDPISGHVSLFWYQQALGQGPEFLTYFQNEAQLDKSGLPSDRFFAERPEGSVSTLKIQRTQQEDSAVYLCASSLAAGTPDTQYFGPGTRLTVL.

This clonotype is medium-sized within its sample. The chain links TRBV29-1 to TRBJ2-1; TRBD2 agrees at 10 bases. Germline lookup yields CDR1 SQVTM and CDR2 ANQGSEA. With V trimmed by 4 bases and J by 7 bases, 7 bases remained unmatched. This CDR3 has 14 residues. The CDR3 sequence is CSVVGSGRSNEQFF. The CDR3 DNA follows: TGCAGCGTTGTGGGTAGCGGGAGGTCGAATGAGCAGTTCTTC.

Note on this clonotype: One junction end does not reproduce the germline sequence, and a read error may be involved. This sequence joins TRBV18 and TRBJ2-7; D possibly matches TRBD1 or TRBD2 (5 bases each). CDR3 length equals 15 residues. CDR1 KGHSH and CDR2 LQKENI come from the germline V gene. CDR3 sequence reads: CANSPPLGPYYEQYF. CDR3 nucleotides: TGTGCCAACTCACCCCCTCTGGGACCATACTACGAGCAGTACTTC.

This clonotype was detected a few times. This chain connects TRBV5-6 to TRBJ2-1, with D possibly TRBD1 on 6 matching bases. This CDR3 is 16 amino acids long. V shed 7 bases and J shed 2 bases, with 19 bases lying between them. Germline V gene data show CDR1 as SGHDT and CDR2 as YYEEEE. The CDR3 loop reads CASDRFVGQTYNEQFF. DNA of the CDR3: TGTGCCAGCGACCGGTTTGTAGGACAGACCTACAATGAGCAGTTCTTC. The full variable domain, rest sourced from reference TRBV5-6 and TRBJ2-1, is DAGVTQSPTHLIKTRGQQVTLRCSPKSGHDTVSWYQQALGQGPQFIFQYYEEEERQRGNFPDRFSGHQFPNYSSELNVNALLLGDSALYLCASDRFVGQTYNEQFFGPGTRLTVL.

By share of the sample, this clonotype is medium-sized (0.01 to 0.1%). The DNA of the CDR3 is TGTGCCAGCAGCCCGCTAGCGGGACGGAACACCGGGGAGCTGTTTTTT. It is translated as CASSPLAGRNTGELFF. The V call is TRBV7-6, the J call TRBJ2-2; TRBD2 agrees at 9 bases. The V gene end was trimmed by 5 bases and the J gene end by 1 base; junction bases not matched to a gene: 5. CDR1 SGHVS and CDR2 FNYEAQ come from the germline V gene. This CDR3 has 16 amino acids.